Each of the 17 T cell receptor beta chains below was sequenced from the same sample in a study of T cell responses to AZD1222 COVID-19 vaccine. Only in-frame clones appear in the TCRdb table, and some are missing; sequencing was by immunoSEQ multiplex PCR. The sample consists of about 150,000 clones, approximately 90% of them appearing once. The sample here was peripheral blood, taken 28 days after the second AZD1222 dose. The source of these receptors is an adult who received the AZD1222 COVID-19 vaccine.

The genes are TRBV5-1 and TRBJ2-1; 7 nucleotides match TRBD2. Germline CDR1 SGHRS, CDR2 YFSETQ. Trimming cost V 2 bases and J 5 bases; bases outside gene matches: 7. This CDR3 is built from 15 residues. The CDR3 coding sequence is TGCGCCAGCAGCTTTCTATCGGGGGGAAACAATGAGCAGTTCTTC. It codes for CASSFLSGGNNEQFF. Using reference TRBV5-1 and TRBJ2-1 for the parts outside the CDR3, the full variable domain is KAGVTQTPRYLIKTRGQQVTLSCSPISGHRSVSWYQQTPGQGLQFLFEYFSETQRNKGNFPGRFSGRQFSNSRSEMNVSTLELGDSALYLCASSFLSGGNNEQFFGPGTRLTVL.

The chain links TRBV5-1 to TRBJ1-2; D unresolved. The ends were cut back, 1 base at V and 0 bases at J, with 19 bases in the middle. CDR1 is SGHRS and CDR2 is YFSETQ in the germline V gene. This CDR3 is 18 amino acids long. This CDR3 reads CASSLTPRGIATNYGYTF. As DNA, the CDR3 is TGCGCCAGCAGCTTGACCCCTCGCGGGATCGCCACTAACTATGGCTACACCTTC.

The V gene is TRBV7-3, the J gene TRBJ1-2; no firm D call. The CDR3 consists of 13 residues. V lost 2 bases and J lost 2, with 6 bases in between. In germline, CDR1 is SGHTA, CDR2 FQGTGA. The CDR3: CASSLDGNYGYTF. CDR3 nucleotide sequence: TGTGCCAGCAGCTTAGACGGAAACTATGGCTACACCTTC. Variable domain in full (rest from reference TRBV7-3 and TRBJ1-2): GAGVSQTPSNKVTEKGKYVELRCDPISGHTALYWYRQSLGQGPEFLIYFQGTGAADDSGLPNDRFFAVRPEGSVSTLKIQRTERGDSAVYLCASSLDGNYGYTFGSGTRLTVV.

The J gene is TRBJ2-2, the V gene TRBV10-3; TRBD1 aligns across 8 bases. The CDR3 is made up of 14 amino acids. Germline lookup yields CDR1 ENHRY and CDR2 SYGVKD. V dropped 3 bases and J dropped 6; count of bases not matched to a gene: 3. The CDR3 DNA follows: TGTGCCATCAGTGACAGGGGGCACCCCGGGGAGCTGTTTTTT. As protein: CAISDRGHPGELFF.

The chain combines TRBV19 with TRBJ1-4, with D tentatively TRBD1 (6 bases). Germline lookup yields CDR1 LNHDA and CDR2 SQIVND (reference sequence). V shed 5 bases and J shed 7 bases, with 11 bases lying between them. The CDR3 consists of 13 residues. In nucleotides, the CDR3 is TGTGCCAGTAGTTTTACAGGGTCTGAAAAACTGTTTTTT. Amino acids: CASSFTGSEKLFF.

This clone was observed a few times. J is TRBJ2-7 and V is TRBV11-2; no firm D call. With 1 base removed from V and 8 bases from J, the gap between germline ends came to 3 bases. This CDR3 contains 10 residues. Germline CDR1 SGHAT, CDR2 FQNNGV. This CDR3 reads CASSLGKQYF. In nucleotides, the CDR3 is TGTGCCAGCAGCTTAGGCAAGCAGTACTTC.

V and J are TRBV7-6 and TRBJ1-4; TRBD1 agrees at 7 bases. V shed 4 bases, J shed 4 bases, and the junction held 6 bases outside the gene matches. The CDR3 is 15 residues long. The V gene's germline CDR1 is SGHVS and CDR2 FNYEAQ. CDR3 in DNA: TGTGCCAGCAGCTCGAACAGGGGAGATAATGAAAAACTGTTTTTT. Protein sequence: CASSSNRGDNEKLFF. Looking up the rest from reference TRBV7-6 and TRBJ1-4 gives the full variable domain: GAGVSQSPRYKVTKRGQDVALRCDPISGHVSLYWYRQALGQGPEFLTYFNYEAQQDKSGLPNDRFSAERPEGSISTLTIQRTEQRDSAMYRCASSSNRGDNEKLFFGSGTQLSVL.

The table lists this clone with a count of one. The CDR3 loop reads CASSGTSLPYNEQFF. The CDR3 DNA reads as TGTGCCAGCAGCGGGACTAGCCTCCCCTACAATGAGCAGTTCTTC. J is TRBJ2-1 and V is TRBV9; 8 positions agree with TRBD2. The CDR3 runs 15 residues. Germline V CDR1 and CDR2: SGDLS, YYNGEE. The V and J ends lost 3 bases and 2 bases, in that order; junction bases with no gene match: 4.

The V and J genes are TRBV5-1 and TRBJ1-2, with a weak D call TRBD1 (5 bases). Trimming shortened V by 4 bases and J by 3 bases, and 13 bases separated the two germline ends. This CDR3 is built from 14 residues. Germline CDR1 reads SGHRS; CDR2 reads YFSETQ. CDR3 amino acids: CASSPDDSYYGYTF. The CDR3, as DNA: TGCGCCAGCAGCCCGGACGACAGTTACTATGGCTACACCTTC.

The chain combines TRBV11-3 with TRBJ2-5; TRBD1 is a possible D gene (7 bases). The CDR3 consists of 16 residues. V was trimmed by 6 bases and J by 2 bases, leaving 19 bases between them. Germline CDR1 is SGHNT and CDR2 is YENEEA. The CDR3 loop reads CASSQGGRTPQETQYF. The CDR3 DNA reads as TGTGCCAGCAGTCAGGGGGGCCGGACTCCACAAGAGACCCAGTACTTC.

CDR3 DNA sequence: TGTGCCAGCAGCGACCGTCCAGGGGCGGAAAAACTGTTTTTT. It encodes CASSDRPGAEKLFF. The V gene is TRBV3-1 (or the pseudogene TRBV3-2), the J gene TRBJ1-4, with D perhaps TRBD1 (6 bases). The CDR3 has 14 amino acids. Germline V gene sequence: CDR1 LGHDT, CDR2 YNNKEL (reference sequence). Deletions cut 5 bases from V and 8 bases from J, with 15 bases between.

This chain uses TRBV7-3 with TRBJ1-2; 8 nucleotides agree with TRBD1. Germline CDR1 and CDR2: SGHTA and FQGTGA. The trim removed 3 bases at V and 3 bases at J, leaving 6 bases unmatched. This CDR3 is built from 15 residues. This CDR3 is CASSFTGGLDYGYTF. The CDR3 nucleotides read TGTGCCAGCAGCTTTACAGGGGGTCTGGACTATGGCTACACCTTC.

The chain employs TRBV3-1 (or the pseudogene TRBV3-2) and TRBJ1-6; TRBD1 aligns across 7 bases. Germline CDR1 reads LGHDT; CDR2 reads YNNKEL (reference sequence). V shed 5 bases, J shed 8 bases, and the junction held 9 bases outside the gene matches. This CDR3 is built from 15 residues. The CDR3 is CASSKRQGADSPLHF. CDR3 in DNA: TGTGCCAGCAGCAAGAGACAGGGAGCAGATTCACCCCTCCACTTT.

In the case of this clone: Other DNA sequences in the same sample also yield this CDR3. The chain couples TRBV12-3 or TRBV12-4 to TRBJ1-1, with TRBD1 matching over 9 bases. The CDR3 consists of 13 residues. V shed 6 bases, J shed 4 bases, and the junction held 3 bases outside the gene matches. As DNA, the CDR3 is TGTGCCAGCAGCACGACAGGGGGCACTGAAGCTTTCTTT. Amino acid sequence: CASSTTGGTEAFF.

The rearrangement uses TRBV19 and TRBJ1-2; the D is unclear. Germline V gene sequence: CDR1 LNHDA, CDR2 SQIVND (reference sequence). V gave up 3 bases and J gave up 4 bases, with 9 bases separating them. The CDR3 has 13 residues. The CDR3 nucleotides read TGTGCCAGTAGTATGGCCAGCACCTATGGCTACACCTTC. This codes for CASSMASTYGYTF.

The chain has TRBV7-2 and TRBJ2-3; the D gene is possibly TRBD2 (6 bases). Germline CDR1 and CDR2: SGHTA and FQGNSA. CDR3 size: 14 residues. The V and J ends lost 5 bases and 2 bases respectively, with 11 bases between them. CDR3 sequence reads: CASSPAGTTDTQYF. In nucleotides, the CDR3 is TGTGCCAGCAGCCCTGCGGGGACCACAGATACGCAGTATTTT. Supplemented by reference TRBV7-2 and TRBJ2-3, the full variable domain reads GAGVSQSPSNKVTEKGKDVELRCDPISGHTALYWYRQSLGQGLEFLIYFQGNSAPDKSGLPSDRFSAERTGGSVSTLTIQRTQQEDSAVYLCASSPAGTTDTQYFGPGTRLTVL.

About this clone itself: One end of the junction fails to match germline, which may point to a read error. Other nucleotide sequences from this sample produce the same CDR3. The J gene is TRBJ2-5, the V gene TRBV5-4, with 12 bases fitting TRBD2. CDR1 and CDR2 (germline): SGHNT, YYREEE (reference sequence). The CDR3 is 16 residues long. The CDR3 sequence: CASSLTSGGFQETQYF. The CDR3 coding sequence is TGCGCCAGCAGCTTGACTAGCGGGGGCTTCCAAGAGACCCAGTACTTC.